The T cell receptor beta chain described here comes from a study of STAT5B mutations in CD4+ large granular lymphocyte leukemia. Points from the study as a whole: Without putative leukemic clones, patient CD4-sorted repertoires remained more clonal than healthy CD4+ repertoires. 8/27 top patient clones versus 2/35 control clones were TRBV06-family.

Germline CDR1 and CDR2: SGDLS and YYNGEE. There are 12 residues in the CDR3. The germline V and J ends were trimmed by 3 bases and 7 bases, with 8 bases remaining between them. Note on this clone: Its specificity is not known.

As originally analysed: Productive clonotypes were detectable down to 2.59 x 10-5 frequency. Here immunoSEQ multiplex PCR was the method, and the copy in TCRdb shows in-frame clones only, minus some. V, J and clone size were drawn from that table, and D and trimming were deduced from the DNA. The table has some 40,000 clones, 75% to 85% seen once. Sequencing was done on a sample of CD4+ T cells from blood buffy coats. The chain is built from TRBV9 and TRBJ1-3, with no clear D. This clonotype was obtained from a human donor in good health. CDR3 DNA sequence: TGTGCCAGCAGCGGTGGGTGGAACACCATATATTTT. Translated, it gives CASSGGWNTIYF.